This TCR beta chain was obtained from a study of early stage breast cancer tumors (dated by TCRdb to 2017 to 2019). About the study as a whole: Of the 16 invasive breast tumors, about a dozen were found to be estrogen receptor-positive, progesterone receptor-positive and HER2-negative. About 65% of the 12 ER+/PR+/HER2- tumors were invasive ductal carcinomas, while the other four were invasive lobular carcinomas. On average, each sample got 7.5 to 10-fold read coverage. A total of 2 million to 3 million templates, representing about 1.1 million unique clonotypes, were detected across all samples. The paper's findings and limits, for the study overall: Compared with adjacent normal breast tissue, tumors had higher clonality and roughly 2.5-fold greater T cell density. Enriched TCRB sequences shared across patients were found to be mostly commonly generated sequences that were unlikely to play an important role in the tumor microenvironment. Repertoires from blood and normal breast were more alike than repertoires from blood and tumor, and in about 90% of the 16 patients, comparing each tissue with blood separated tumor from normal. Because the cohort was small, a breakdown by tumor subtype could not be done. Bulk genomic DNA sequencing of unsorted cells missed chain pairing and functional markers such as CD4, CD8 and FOXP3.

A note on this clone: Its antigen is still unknown. No qualities accompany the bases; no much larger clone lies one base away.

The study profiled bulk TCR beta-chain repertoires in matched peripheral blood, tumor and adjacent normal breast tissue taken from fewer than 20 patients with early-stage breast cancer. Before surgery, roughly 5-10 mL of whole blood was collected in EDTA tubes and processed within 2 hours. Ficoll-Paque centrifugation in SepMate-50 tubes was used to isolate peripheral blood mononuclear cells. For storage in liquid nitrogen, PBMCs were cryopreserved as aliquots of about 1.9 to 4 million cells in roughly 90% FBS with roughly 10% DMSO. The Qiagen AllPrep DNA/RNA Mini kit was used to extract genomic DNA. Its CDR3 holds 10 amino acids, cysteine through phenylalanine. The kept DNA is CDR3 alone, 30 bases in frame from the first base. From a lookup of the germline V gene, CDR1 and CDR2 are SGHDT and YYEEEE. Trimming at the junction amounts to 4 bases on V and 10 bases on J, and the germline ends lie 8 bases apart.

Each sample was amplified as two independent genomic DNA replicates: around 0.5 ug for blood and about 1.4 ug for tumor or normal breast. TCRB sequencing of genomic DNA was carried out with the ImmunoSeq Intro kit according to the manufacturer's instructions. For absolute quantification, the roughly 30-cycle multiplex PCR included proprietary primers along with spike-in control sequences. Single-end 150-bp reads were used to sequence an 87-bp fragment covering the CDR3 and the flanking V and J genes. Each lane of an Illumina MiSeq running version 3.0 chemistry carried seven multiplexed samples, with two replicates apiece. Turning to the authors' computational methods: The vendor's proprietary pipeline processed the raw data and merged both replicates into a single result for each sample. A clonotype was defined as productive rearrangements that share the same V-gene family, CDR3 amino acid sequence and J-gene segment. Clonality was computed as 1 minus the normalized Shannon entropy (Pielou evenness) of TCRB abundances. To estimate T cell density, the total number of templates was divided by the input cell count, which was inferred from how much DNA went in. Recon with default parameters was used to estimate total repertoire diversity and clonality. A clonotype was considered tumor-enriched if its abundance in tumor exceeded 0.1% and was at least 32-fold higher than its abundance in normal breast. TCRdb stores this immuneACCESS table with in-frame sequences only. Part of the clones is absent; in the studies checked, under half of the shortfall reflects unresolved V genes, and no reason is known for the rest. The V and J calls and clone size come from that table; D and trimming were worked out from the DNA. In this sample the table shows fewer than 80,000 clones, 80% of which occur a single time. The ten top clones hold about 4.8% of the sample.

This chain is built from TRBV5-6 and TRBJ1-2; TRBD1 is perhaps the D gene, given 5 matching bases. Sequencing input: blood. The sequence came from a person in their 40s with breast cancer. The nucleotide sequence reads TGTGCCAGCAGCGGGGCCTTCTACACCTTC. Translated, this is CASSGAFYTF. With the rest looked up from the reference TRBV5-6 and TRBJ1-2 genes rather than sequenced, the full variable domain is DAGVTQSPTHLIKTRGQQVTLRCSPKSGHDTVSWYQQALGQGPQFIFQYYEEEERQRGNFPDRFSGHQFPNYSSELNVNALLLGDSALYLCASSGAFYTFGSGTRLTVV.